The rows below give T cell receptor beta chains drawn from one sample of a study of cytomegalovirus exposure and HLA in healthy donors. Assay: immunoSEQ multiplex PCR; the TCRdb copy retains only in-frame clones and omits some. The table lists 65,000 to 80,000 clones, approximately 94% of them singletons. Sequenced: PBMCs. The origin of the receptors is a young woman in good health and CMV-seropositive. CDR3s include the opening cysteine and the closing phenylalanine or tryptophan. A D gene is named only where the DNA matches it firmly. Not all rows give a size; the values are once, few, many and, for expanded clones, a class.

>18|TRBD2|TRBJ2-7|-|TRBV28
CASSWAGLAGGGYYEQYF
TGTGCCAGCAGTTGGGCCGGACTAGCGGGAGGCGGTTACTACGAGCAGTACTTC
>16|TRBD2|TRBJ2-2|-|TRBV29-1
CSVSTSGAANTGELFF
TGCAGCGTCTCGACTAGCGGGGCAGCGAACACCGGGGAGCTGTTTTTT
>16|TRBD2|TRBJ2-7|-|TRBV4-3
CASSQAATGGLYEQYF
TGCGCCAGCAGCCAAGCCGCCACGGGAGGGCTGTACGAGCAGTACTTC
>13|-|TRBJ2-2|-|TRBV9
CASSAADTGELFF
TGTGCCAGCAGCGCAGCGGACACCGGGGAGCTGTTTTTT
>14|-|TRBJ2-2|-|TRBV2
CASSVTGYTGELFF
TGTGCCAGCAGTGTGACAGGATACACCGGGGAGCTGTTTTTT
>19|TRBD2|TRBJ2-3|-|TRBV10-3
CAISERAAGGTVSTDTQYF
TGTGCCATCAGTGAGAGGGCGGCGGGGGGCACGGTTAGCACAGATACGCAGTATTTT
>15|-|TRBJ2-7|-|TRBV13
CASSRGQRGTYEQYF
TGTGCCAGCAGTCGTGGTCAACGGGGAACTTACGAGCAGTACTTC
>14|-|TRBJ1-2|-|TRBV12-5
CASGIQGMPDDYTF
TGTGCATCGGGCATCCAGGGTATGCCTGATGACTACACCTTC
>15|-|TRBJ1-3|-|TRBV6-6
CASSYAGQIGNTIYF
TGTGCCAGCAGTTACGCAGGACAAATCGGAAACACCATATATTTT
>16|TRBD2|TRBJ2-1|-|TRBV27
CASSLSLAGVFNEQFF
TGTGCCAGCAGTTTATCGCTAGCGGGAGTGTTTAATGAGCAGTTCTTC
>16|-|TRBJ1-6|-|TRBV27
CASARETVTYNSPLHF
TGTGCCAGCGCACGGGAGACAGTCACCTATAATTCACCCCTCCACTTT
>15|-|TRBJ2-3|-|TRBV5-1
CASSPGGGRTDTQYF
TGCGCCAGCAGCCCCGGAGGTGGACGCACAGATACGCAGTATTTT
>12|-|TRBJ1-1|-|TRBV21-1
CASSVRWSEAFF
TGTGCCAGCAGCGTACGGTGGTCTGAAGCTTTCTTT
>14|-|TRBJ2-3|once|TRBV7-9
CASSLSGSTDTQYF
TGTGCCAGCAGCCTTAGCGGAAGCACAGATACGCAGTATTTT
>16|-|TRBJ1-5|once|TRBV18
CASSLQGSYSNQPQHF
TGTGCCAGCTCACTTCAGGGATCCTATAGCAATCAGCCCCAGCATTTT
>14|TRBD1|TRBJ1-2|-|TRBV14
CASSRDRYNYGYTF
TGTGCCAGCAGCCGGGACAGATACAACTATGGCTACACCTTC
>11|-|TRBJ2-3|-|TRBV30
CAWRGLHTQYF
TGTGCCTGGAGGGGACTCCATACGCAGTATTTT
>13|TRBD1|TRBJ2-7|once|TRBV19
CASSGRQGYEQYF
TGTGCCAGTAGTGGGCGACAGGGCTACGAGCAGTACTTC
>19|-|TRBJ1-1|few|TRBV27
CASSSLNGAKNRAWTEAFF
TGTGCCAGCAGCTCCTTAAATGGAGCCAAAAACAGGGCTTGGACTGAAGCTTTCTTT
>14|-|TRBJ2-1|once|TRBV4-1
CASSQPFLANEQFF
TGCGCCAGCAGCCAGCCATTCCTAGCGAATGAGCAGTTCTTC
>15|-|TRBJ2-1|-|TRBV7-2
CASSLSTPSYNEQFF
TGTGCCAGCAGCTTATCGACACCCTCCTACAATGAGCAGTTCTTC
>13|TRBD1|TRBJ1-1|-|TRBV5-6
CASSGTGLAEAFF
TGTGCCAGCAGCGGGACAGGGCTCGCTGAAGCTTTCTTT
>13|-|TRBJ1-1|-|TRBV12-5
CASGPTGNTEAFF
TGTGCTAGTGGTCCGACAGGGAACACTGAAGCTTTCTTT
>18|TRBD1|TRBJ2-6|-|TRBV18
CASSPRGQGSSGANVLTF
TGTGCCAGCTCACCTCGGGGACAGGGTTCCTCTGGGGCCAACGTCCTGACTTTC
>14|-|TRBJ2-3|few|TRBV4-3
CASSQAGGTDTQYF
TGCGCCAGCAGCCAGGCAGGGGGCACAGATACGCAGTATTTT
>16|-|TRBJ1-1|-|TRBV6-5
CASSYGPGGVPLEAFF
TGTGCCAGCAGTTACGGACCGGGAGGGGTGCCCCTCGAGGCTTTCTTT
>20|TRBD2|TRBJ2-3|-|TRBV4-3
CASSQDGFTSGGIQADTQYF
TGCGCCAGCAGCCAAGATGGGTTCACTAGCGGGGGAATTCAGGCAGATACGCAGTATTTT
>14|TRBD2|TRBJ2-1|-|TRBV7-2
CASRASGRAGEQFF
TGTGCCAGCAGGGCTAGCGGGAGGGCAGGTGAGCAGTTCTTC
>12|-|TRBJ2-7|-|TRBV19
CASSADSGEQYF
TGTGCCAGTAGTGCGGACTCGGGAGAGCAGTACTTC
>15|TRBD2|TRBJ2-7|-|TRBV18
CASSHSGGRSYEQYF
TGTGCCAGCTCACATAGCGGGGGGCGTTCCTACGAGCAGTACTTC
>17|-|TRBJ2-1|-|TRBV10-3
CAISDPVTNGVEDEQFF
TGTGCCATCAGTGACCCCGTAACGAACGGGGTAGAGGATGAGCAGTTCTTC
>15|-|TRBJ1-4|-|TRBV15
CATSREPYFNEKLFF
TGTGCCACCAGCAGAGAGCCCTACTTTAATGAAAAACTGTTTTTT
>15|TRBD1|TRBJ2-4|-|TRBV4-1
CASSQGTVAKNIQYF
TGCGCCAGCAGCCAGGGGACAGTCGCCAAAAACATTCAGTACTTC
>14|-|TRBJ1-1|-|TRBV4-3
CASSLRGGHTEAFF
TGCGCCAGCAGCCTAAGGGGGGGACACACTGAAGCTTTCTTT
>16|TRBD1|TRBJ1-3|-|TRBV5-4
CASSSGTGGVGNTIYF
TGTGCCAGCAGCTCGGGGACAGGGGGCGTTGGAAACACCATATATTTT
>17|-|TRBJ1-6|-|TRBV11-3
CASSLKSDSSYNSPLHF
TGTGCCAGCAGCCTAAAATCCGACAGCTCCTATAATTCACCCCTCCACTTT
>17|TRBD2|TRBJ2-3|-|TRBV4-3
CASSQKPGLAATDTQYF
TGCGCCAGCAGCCAGAAGCCGGGACTAGCGGCCACAGATACGCAGTATTTT
>15|-|TRBJ2-1|-|TRBV4-1
CASSPGYRSYNEQFF
TGCGCCAGCAGTCCAGGGTATAGGTCCTACAATGAGCAGTTCTTC
>13|-|TRBJ2-1|-|TRBV18
CASSPEGYNEQFF
TGTGCCAGCTCACCAGAGGGTTACAATGAGCAGTTCTTC
>15|TRBD1|TRBJ1-1|-|TRBV7-9
CASSPMDRWGTEAFF
TGTGCCAGCAGCCCGATGGACAGGTGGGGCACTGAAGCTTTCTTT
>11|-|TRBJ1-2|-|TRBV7-9
CASSPGFGYTF
TGTGCCAGCAGCCCCGGGTTTGGCTACACCTTC
>13|TRBD2|TRBJ2-3|once|TRBV5-1
CASSAGGADTQYF
TGCGCCAGCAGCGCGGGGGGGGCAGATACGCAGTATTTT
>15|TRBD1|TRBJ1-2|-|TRBV5-4
CASTASTGTGGAHTF
TGTGCCAGCACCGCGAGCACCGGGACAGGGGGCGCCCACACCTTC
>15|-|TRBJ1-1|-|TRBV21-1
CASSKALKARDEAFF
TGTGCCAGCAGCAAAGCGCTAAAGGCCAGGGATGAAGCTTTCTTT
>16|-|TRBJ1-4|-|TRBV7-9
CASSSAQDGANEKLFF
TGTGCCAGCAGCTCCGCCCAGGACGGGGCTAATGAAAAACTGTTTTTT
>13|-|TRBJ2-6|-|TRBV2
CASSSSGANVLTF
TGTGCCAGCTCCAGCTCTGGGGCCAACGTCCTGACTTTC
>16|TRBD1|TRBJ1-2|few|TRBV28
CASRSAGTVSSYGYTF
TGTGCCAGCAGAAGTGCCGGGACAGTTTCTTCCTATGGCTACACCTTC
>15|TRBD1|TRBJ2-7|-|TRBV6-1
CASRITGTVSGEQYF
TGTGCCAGCAGAATAACCGGGACAGTCTCCGGGGAGCAGTACTTC
>16|-|TRBJ1-5|once|TRBV6-1
CASSEWGNGIFKPQHF
TGTGCCAGCAGTGAATGGGGCAACGGAATTTTCAAGCCCCAGCATTTT
>14|-|TRBJ1-1|-|TRBV9
CASSVEGRNTEAFF
TGTGCCAGCAGCGTAGAAGGGAGGAACACTGAAGCTTTCTTT
>15|TRBD1|TRBJ2-2|-|TRBV11-2
CASSLGTGYARELFF
TGTGCCAGCAGCCTTGGGACAGGGTATGCCCGGGAGCTGTTTTTT
>17|TRBD2|TRBJ2-3|-|TRBV2
CASSELLAGGPADTQYF
TGTGCCAGCAGTGAACTTCTAGCGGGGGGCCCAGCGGATACGCAGTATTTT
>14|-|TRBJ1-1|-|TRBV5-1
CASSKGQSNTEAFF
TGCGCCAGCAGCAAAGGACAGTCGAACACTGAAGCTTTCTTT